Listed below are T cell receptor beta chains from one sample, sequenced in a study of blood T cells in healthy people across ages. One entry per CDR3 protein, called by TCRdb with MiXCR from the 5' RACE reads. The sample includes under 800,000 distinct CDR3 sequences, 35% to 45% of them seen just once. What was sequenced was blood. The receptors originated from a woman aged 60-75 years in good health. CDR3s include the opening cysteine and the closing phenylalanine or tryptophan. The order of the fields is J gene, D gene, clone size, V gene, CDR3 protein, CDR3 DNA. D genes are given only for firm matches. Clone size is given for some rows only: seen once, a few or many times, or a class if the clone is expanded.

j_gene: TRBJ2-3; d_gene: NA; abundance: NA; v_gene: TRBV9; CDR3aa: CASSSKQGGLDTQYF; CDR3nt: TGTGCCAGCAGCAGTAAGCAGGGGGGCTTAGATACGCAGTATTTT
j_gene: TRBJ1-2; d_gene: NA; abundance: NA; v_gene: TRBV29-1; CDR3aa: CSVEWSGPANYGYTF; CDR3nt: TGCAGCGTTGAATGGTCAGGGCCTGCTAACTATGGCTACACCTTC
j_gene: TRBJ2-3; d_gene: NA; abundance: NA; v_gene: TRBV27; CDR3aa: CASSLRAPCDTQYF; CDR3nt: TGTGCCAGCAGCCTCCGGGCCCCCTGCGATACGCAGTATTTT
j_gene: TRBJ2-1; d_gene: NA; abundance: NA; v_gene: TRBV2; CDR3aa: CASSDGGDYNEQFF; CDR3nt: TGTGCCAGCAGCGACGGGGGCGACTACAATGAGCAGTTCTTC
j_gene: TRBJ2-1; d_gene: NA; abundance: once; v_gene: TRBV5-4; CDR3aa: CASSLAARSYNEQFF; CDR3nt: TGTGCCAGCAGCTTGGCGGCCCGCTCCTACAATGAGCAGTTCTTC
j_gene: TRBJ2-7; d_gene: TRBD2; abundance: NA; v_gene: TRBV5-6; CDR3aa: CASSPPGGRPYEQYF; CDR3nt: TGTGCCAGCAGCCCTCCGGGAGGCCGGCCCTACGAGCAGTACTTC
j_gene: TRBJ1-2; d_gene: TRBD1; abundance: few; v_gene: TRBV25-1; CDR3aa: CASTPQGADYGYTF; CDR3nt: TGTGCCAGCACCCCCCAGGGGGCAGACTATGGCTACACCTTC
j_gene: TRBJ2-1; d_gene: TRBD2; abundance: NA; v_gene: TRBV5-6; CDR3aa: CASSPTTSGRASCNEQFF; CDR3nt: TGTGCCAGCAGCCCCACGACTAGCGGGAGGGCGTCCTGCAATGAGCAGTTCTTC
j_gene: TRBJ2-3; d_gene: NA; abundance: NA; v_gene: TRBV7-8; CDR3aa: CASSFSPDLDTQYF; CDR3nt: TGTGCCAGCAGCTTTAGCCCGGATTTAGATACGCAGTATTTT
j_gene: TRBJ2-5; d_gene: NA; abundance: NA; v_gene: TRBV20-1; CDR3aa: CSATNAGRDRETQYF; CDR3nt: TGCAGTGCTACCAACGCGGGGAGAGACCGAGAGACCCAGTACTTC
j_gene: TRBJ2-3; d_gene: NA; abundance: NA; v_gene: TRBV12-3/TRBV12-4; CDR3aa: CASSHFIQGTDTQYF; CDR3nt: TGTGCCAGCAGTCACTTTATACAGGGTACAGATACGCAGTATTTT
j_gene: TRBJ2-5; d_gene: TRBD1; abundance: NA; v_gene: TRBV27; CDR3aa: CASSLQPGQGVWTQYF; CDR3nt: TGTGCCAGCAGTTTACAACCGGGACAGGGAGTGTGGACCCAGTACTTC
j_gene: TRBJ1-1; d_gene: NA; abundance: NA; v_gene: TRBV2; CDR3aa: CASLRDGSSTNTEAFF; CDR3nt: TGTGCCAGCCTCCGGGACGGATCATCGACGAACACTGAAGCTTTCTTT
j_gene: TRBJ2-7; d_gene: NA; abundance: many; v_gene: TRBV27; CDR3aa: CASSLAGTSALRYF; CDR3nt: TGTGCCAGCAGTTTAGCTGGGACAAGCGCCCTCCGGTACTTC
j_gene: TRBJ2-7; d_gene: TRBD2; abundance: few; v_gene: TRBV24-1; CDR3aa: CATSDASGSSYEQYF; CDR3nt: TGTGCCACCAGTGATGCTAGCGGGAGCTCCTACGAGCAGTACTTC
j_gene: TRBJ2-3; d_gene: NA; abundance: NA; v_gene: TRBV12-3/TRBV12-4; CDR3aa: CASSSLGADTQYF; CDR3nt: TGTGCCAGCAGTAGCCTGGGAGCAGATACGCAGTATTTT
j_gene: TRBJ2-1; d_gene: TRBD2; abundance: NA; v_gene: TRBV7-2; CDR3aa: CASNPRGGLAGVEQFF; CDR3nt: TGTGCCAGCAACCCCCGGGGGGGTCTAGCGGGAGTGGAGCAGTTCTTC
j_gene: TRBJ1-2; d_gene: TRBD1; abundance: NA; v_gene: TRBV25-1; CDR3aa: CASRTDRDVRANYGYTF; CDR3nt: TGTGCCAGCAGAACTGACAGGGACGTACGAGCTAACTATGGCTACACCTTC
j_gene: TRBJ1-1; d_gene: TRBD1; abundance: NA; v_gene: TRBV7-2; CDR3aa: CASSLTGRITEAFF; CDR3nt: TGTGCCAGCAGCCTGACAGGGCGAATCACTGAAGCTTTCTTT
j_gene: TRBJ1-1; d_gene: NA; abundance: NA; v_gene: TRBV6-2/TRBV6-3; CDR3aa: CASSSRSGWGAFF; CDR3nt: TGTGCCAGCAGTTCCCGATCTGGGTGGGGAGCTTTCTTT
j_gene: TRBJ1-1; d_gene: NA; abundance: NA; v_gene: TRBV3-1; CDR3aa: CASSHAIRDTEAFF; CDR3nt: TGTGCCAGCAGCCATGCTATCAGGGACACTGAAGCTTTCTTT
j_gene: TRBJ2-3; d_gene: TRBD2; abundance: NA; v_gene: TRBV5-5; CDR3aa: CASSPRAAGGGDTQYF; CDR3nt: TGTGCCAGCAGCCCTCGGGCGGCGGGAGGGGGAGATACGCAGTATTTT
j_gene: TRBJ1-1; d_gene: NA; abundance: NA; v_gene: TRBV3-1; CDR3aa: CVSRPGPMNTEAFF; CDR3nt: TGTGTCAGCCGTCCGGGACCCATGAACACTGAAGCTTTCTTT
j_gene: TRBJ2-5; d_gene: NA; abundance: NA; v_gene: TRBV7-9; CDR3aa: CASSLGRGTQYF; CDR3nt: TGTGCCAGCAGCTTAGGGCGGGGTACCCAGTACTTC
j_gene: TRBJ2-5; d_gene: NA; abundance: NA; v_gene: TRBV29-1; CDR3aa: CSVEDPRGLLVNEQYF; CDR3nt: TGCAGCGTTGAAGATCCTAGGGGTCTCTTAGTCAATGAGCAGTACTTC
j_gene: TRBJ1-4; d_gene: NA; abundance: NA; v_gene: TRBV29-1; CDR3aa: CSAARPTNEKLFF; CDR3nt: TGCAGCGCCGCAAGACCAACTAATGAAAAACTGTTTTTT
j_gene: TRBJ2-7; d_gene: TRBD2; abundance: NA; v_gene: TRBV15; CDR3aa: CVTSTGGLADSSYEQYF; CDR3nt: TGTGTCACCAGCACGGGGGGACTAGCGGACAGCTCCTACGAGCAGTACTTC
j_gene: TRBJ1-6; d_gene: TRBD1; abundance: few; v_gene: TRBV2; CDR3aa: CASSEALRDRGNSPLHF; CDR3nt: TGTGCCAGCAGTGAAGCGCTTCGAGACAGGGGGAATTCACCCCTCCACTTT
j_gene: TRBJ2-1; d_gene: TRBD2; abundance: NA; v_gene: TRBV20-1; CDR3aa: CSARTTSGSYNEQFF; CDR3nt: TGCAGTGCTAGGACAACTAGCGGGAGCTACAATGAGCAGTTCTTC
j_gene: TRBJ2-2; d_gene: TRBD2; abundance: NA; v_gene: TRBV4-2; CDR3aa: CASSQTSGANTGELFF; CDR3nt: TGTGCCAGCAGCCAAACTAGCGGGGCGAACACCGGGGAGCTGTTTTTT
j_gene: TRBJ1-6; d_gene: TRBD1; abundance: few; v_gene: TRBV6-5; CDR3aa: CASSRFVDRGMSPLHF; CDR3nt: TGTGCCAGCAGCCGATTCGTGGACAGGGGAATGTCACCCCTCCACTTT
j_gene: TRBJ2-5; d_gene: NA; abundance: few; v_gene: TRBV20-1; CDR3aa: CSARGRKETQYF; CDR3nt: TGCAGTGCTCGGGGCCGTAAAGAGACCCAGTACTTC
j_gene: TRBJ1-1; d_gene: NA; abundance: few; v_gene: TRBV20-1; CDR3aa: CSAPTKNTEAFF; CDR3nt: TGCAGTGCTCCGACAAAGAACACTGAAGCTTTCTTT
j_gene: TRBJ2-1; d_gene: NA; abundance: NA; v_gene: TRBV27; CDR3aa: CASIRGPPLGYNEQFF; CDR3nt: TGTGCCAGCATCCGGGGACCACCCCTCGGGTACAATGAGCAGTTCTTC
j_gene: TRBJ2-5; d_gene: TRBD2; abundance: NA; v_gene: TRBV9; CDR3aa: CASSVAASGGALGAKTQYF; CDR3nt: TGTGCCAGCAGCGTAGCGGCTAGCGGGGGGGCCCTGGGTGCCAAGACCCAGTACTTC
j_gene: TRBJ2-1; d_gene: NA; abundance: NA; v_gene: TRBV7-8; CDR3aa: CASSFDFFGGANEQFF; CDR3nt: TGTGCCAGCAGCTTCGACTTCTTTGGCGGGGCCAATGAGCAGTTCTTC
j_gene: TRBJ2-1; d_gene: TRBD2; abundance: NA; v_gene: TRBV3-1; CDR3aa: CASSQASLAGGYNEQFF; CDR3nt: TGTGCCAGCAGCCAAGCGAGCCTAGCGGGGGGGTACAATGAGCAGTTCTTC
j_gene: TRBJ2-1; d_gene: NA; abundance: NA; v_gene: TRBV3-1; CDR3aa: CASSRTTSLLAQWQFF; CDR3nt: TGTGCCAGCAGCCGCACTACTAGCCTACTAGCACAATGGCAGTTCTTC
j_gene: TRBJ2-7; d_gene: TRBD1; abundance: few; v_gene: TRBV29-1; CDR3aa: CSVERTGATYEQYF; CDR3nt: TGCAGCGTTGAAAGGACAGGGGCCACCTACGAGCAGTACTTC
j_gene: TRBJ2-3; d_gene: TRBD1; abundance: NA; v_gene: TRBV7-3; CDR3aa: CASSLGQSIADTQYF; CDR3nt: TGTGCCAGCAGCTTGGGACAGTCGATTGCAGATACGCAGTATTTT
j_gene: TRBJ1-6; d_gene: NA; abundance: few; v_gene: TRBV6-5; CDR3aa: CASTMGPTGDSPLHF; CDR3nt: TGTGCCAGCACCATGGGCCCGACGGGCGATTCACCCCTCCACTTT
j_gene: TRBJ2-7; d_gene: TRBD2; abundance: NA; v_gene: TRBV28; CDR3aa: CASSSSSSGWWYEQYF; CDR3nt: TGTGCCAGCAGTTCCTCCTCTAGCGGATGGTGGTACGAGCAGTACTTC
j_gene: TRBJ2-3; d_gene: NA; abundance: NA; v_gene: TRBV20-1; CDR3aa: CSATGLYTDTQYF; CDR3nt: TGCAGTGCAACGGGACTCTACACAGATACGCAGTATTTT
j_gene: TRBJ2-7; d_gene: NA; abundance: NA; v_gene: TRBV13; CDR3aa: CASSHRPGRNYEQYF; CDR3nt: TGTGCCAGCAGTCATCGGCCGGGCCGAAACTACGAGCAGTACTTC
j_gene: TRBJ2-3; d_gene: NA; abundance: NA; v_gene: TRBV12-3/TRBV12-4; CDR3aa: CASSKIGTSTDAQYF; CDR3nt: TGTGCCAGCAGTAAGATTGGGACGAGCACAGATGCGCAGTATTTT
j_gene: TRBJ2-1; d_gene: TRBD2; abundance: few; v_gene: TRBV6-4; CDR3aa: CASSDPLAGGLYNEQFF; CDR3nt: TGTGCCAGCAGTGATCCCCTAGCGGGAGGACTATACAATGAGCAGTTCTTC
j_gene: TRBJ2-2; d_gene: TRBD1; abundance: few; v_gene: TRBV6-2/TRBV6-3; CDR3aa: CASSWSGTGNTGELFF; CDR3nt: TGTGCCAGCAGTTGGTCCGGGACAGGGAACACCGGGGAGCTGTTTTTT
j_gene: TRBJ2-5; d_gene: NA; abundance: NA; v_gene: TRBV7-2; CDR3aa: CASSQGVVQETQYF; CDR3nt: TGTGCCAGCAGTCAAGGGGTGGTCCAAGAGACCCAGTACTTC
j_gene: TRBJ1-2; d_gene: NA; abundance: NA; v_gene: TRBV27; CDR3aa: CASLSFRDGNYGYTF; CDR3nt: TGTGCTAGCCTCTCTTTCCGGGACGGAAACTATGGCTACACCTTC
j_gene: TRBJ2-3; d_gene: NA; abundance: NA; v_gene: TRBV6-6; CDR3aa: CASSLPGLKRDTDTQYF; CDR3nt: TGTGCCAGCAGTTTACCGGGACTGAAAAGGGACACAGATACGCAGTATTTT
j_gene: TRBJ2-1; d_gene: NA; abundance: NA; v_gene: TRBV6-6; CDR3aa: CASRYSTRTAGGEQFF; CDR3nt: TGTGCCAGCAGATATTCGACTAGGACCGCCGGGGGTGAGCAGTTCTTC
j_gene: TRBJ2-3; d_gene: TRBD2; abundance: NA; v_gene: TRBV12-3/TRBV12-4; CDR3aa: CASTGGVFTDTQYF; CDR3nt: TGTGCCAGCACCGGGGGGGTTTTTACAGATACGCAGTATTTT
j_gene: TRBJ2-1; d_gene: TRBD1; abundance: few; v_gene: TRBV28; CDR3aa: CASSLAWGQVLNEQFF; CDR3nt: TGTGCCAGCAGTTTAGCGTGGGGACAGGTACTGAATGAGCAGTTCTTC
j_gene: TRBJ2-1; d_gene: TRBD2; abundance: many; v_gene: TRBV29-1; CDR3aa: CSAQGLAGGDEQFF; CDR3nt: TGCAGCGCCCAAGGACTAGCGGGAGGTGATGAGCAGTTCTTC
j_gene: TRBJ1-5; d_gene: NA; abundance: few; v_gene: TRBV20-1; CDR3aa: CSASDLSQPQHF; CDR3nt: TGCAGTGCTTCGGACCTAAGTCAGCCCCAGCATTTT